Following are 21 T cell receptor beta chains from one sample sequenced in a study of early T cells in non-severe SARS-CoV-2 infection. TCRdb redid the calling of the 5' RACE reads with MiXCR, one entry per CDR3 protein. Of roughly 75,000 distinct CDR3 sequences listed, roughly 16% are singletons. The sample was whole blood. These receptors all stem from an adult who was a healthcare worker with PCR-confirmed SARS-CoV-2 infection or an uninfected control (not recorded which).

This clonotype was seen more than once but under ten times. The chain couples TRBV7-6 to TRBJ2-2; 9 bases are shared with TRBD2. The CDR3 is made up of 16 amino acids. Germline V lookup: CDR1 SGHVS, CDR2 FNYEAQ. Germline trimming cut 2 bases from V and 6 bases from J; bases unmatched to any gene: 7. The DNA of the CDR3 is TGTGCCAGCAGCTTATATCTAGCGGGAAAGTCCGGGGAGCTGTTTTTT. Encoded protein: CASSLYLAGKSGELFF.

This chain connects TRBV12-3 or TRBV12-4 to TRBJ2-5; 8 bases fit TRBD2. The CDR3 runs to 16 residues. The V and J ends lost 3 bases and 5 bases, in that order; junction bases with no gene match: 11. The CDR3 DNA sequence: TGTGCCAGCAGTTTGGACGGGGGGGTGCCGAGGGAGACCCAGTACTTC. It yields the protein CASSLDGGVPRETQYF.

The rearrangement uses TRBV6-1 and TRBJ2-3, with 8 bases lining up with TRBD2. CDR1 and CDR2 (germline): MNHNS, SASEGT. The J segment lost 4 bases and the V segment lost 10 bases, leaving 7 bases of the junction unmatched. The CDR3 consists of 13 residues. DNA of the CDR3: TGTGCCAACACTTTGGGACTAGCAGATACGCAGTATTTT. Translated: CANTLGLADTQYF.

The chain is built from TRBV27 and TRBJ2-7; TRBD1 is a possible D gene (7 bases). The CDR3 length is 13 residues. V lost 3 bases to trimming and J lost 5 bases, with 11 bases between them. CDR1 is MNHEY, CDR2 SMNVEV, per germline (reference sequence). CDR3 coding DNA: TGTGCCAGCAGTTTTCAGGGGGGCAACGAGCAGTACTTC. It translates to CASSFQGGNEQYF.

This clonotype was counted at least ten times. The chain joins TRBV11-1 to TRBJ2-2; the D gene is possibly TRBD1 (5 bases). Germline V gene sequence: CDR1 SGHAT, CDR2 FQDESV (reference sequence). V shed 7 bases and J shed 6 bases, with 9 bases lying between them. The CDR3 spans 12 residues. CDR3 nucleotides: TGTGCCAGCACCCCAGGGCCCGGGGAGCTGTTTTTT. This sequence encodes CASTPGPGELFF.

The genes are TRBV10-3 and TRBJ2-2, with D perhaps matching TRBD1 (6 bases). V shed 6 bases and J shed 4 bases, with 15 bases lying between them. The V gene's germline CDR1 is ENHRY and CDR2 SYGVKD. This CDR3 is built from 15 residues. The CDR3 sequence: CAISADSRGTGELFF. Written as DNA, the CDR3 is TGTGCCATCAGCGCGGACTCCAGGGGCACCGGGGAGCTGTTTTTT.

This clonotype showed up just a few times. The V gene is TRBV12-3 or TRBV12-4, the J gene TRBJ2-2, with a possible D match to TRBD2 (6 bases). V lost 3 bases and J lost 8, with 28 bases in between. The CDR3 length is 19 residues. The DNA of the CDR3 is TGTGCCAGCAGTTTTTGCAGGGTTTCTCCTTGGGACTGCGGTGGGGAGCTGTTTTTT. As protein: CASSFCRVSPWDCGGELFF.

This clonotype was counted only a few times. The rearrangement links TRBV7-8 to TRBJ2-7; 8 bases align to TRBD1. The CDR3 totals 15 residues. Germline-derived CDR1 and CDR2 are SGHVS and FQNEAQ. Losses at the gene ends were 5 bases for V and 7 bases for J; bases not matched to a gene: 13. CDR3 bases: TGTGCCAGCAGCCTCACCGGGACAGGTCCTAGGGAGCAGTACTTC. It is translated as CASSLTGTGPREQYF.

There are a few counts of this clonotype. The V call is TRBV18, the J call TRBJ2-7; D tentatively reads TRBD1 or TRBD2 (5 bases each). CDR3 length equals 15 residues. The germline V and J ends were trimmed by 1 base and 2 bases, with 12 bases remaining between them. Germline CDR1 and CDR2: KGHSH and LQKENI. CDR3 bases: TGTGCCAGCTCACCACAGGGGCCGGGGACCTACGAGCAGTACTTC. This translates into CASSPQGPGTYEQYF.

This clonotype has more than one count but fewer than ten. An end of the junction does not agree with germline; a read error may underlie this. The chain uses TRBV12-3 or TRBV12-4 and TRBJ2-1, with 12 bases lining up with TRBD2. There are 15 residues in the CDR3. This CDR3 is CASSLGLAGYNEQFF. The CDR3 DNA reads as TGTGCCAGCAGCTTAGGACTAGCGGGGTACAATGAGCAGTTCTTC.

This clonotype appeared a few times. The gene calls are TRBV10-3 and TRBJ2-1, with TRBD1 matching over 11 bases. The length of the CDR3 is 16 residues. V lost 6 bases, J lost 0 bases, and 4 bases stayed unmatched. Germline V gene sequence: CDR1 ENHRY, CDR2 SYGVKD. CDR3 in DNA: TGTGCCATCAGCGGGACAGGGGGTACCTCCTACAATGAGCAGTTCTTC. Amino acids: CAISGTGGTSYNEQFF.

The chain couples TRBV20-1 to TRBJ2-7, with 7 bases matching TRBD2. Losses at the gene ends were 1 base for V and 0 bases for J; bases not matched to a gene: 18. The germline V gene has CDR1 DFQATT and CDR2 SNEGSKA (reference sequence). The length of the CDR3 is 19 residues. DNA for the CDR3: TGCAGTGCTAGAGTCCCCCCCCTCGGGATAGCGGGTAGCTCCTACGAGCAGTACTTC. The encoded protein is CSARVPPLGIAGSSYEQYF.

Here the CDR3 reads CASRERRPYEQYF. CDR3 DNA: TGTGCCAGCAGAGAACGTAGACCCTACGAGCAGTACTTC. The chain links TRBV6-2 or TRBV6-3 to TRBJ2-7; D is unresolved. Deletions cut 6 bases from V and 2 bases from J, with 11 bases between. Germline CDR1 MNHEY, CDR2 SVGEGT. The CDR3 is made up of 13 amino acids.

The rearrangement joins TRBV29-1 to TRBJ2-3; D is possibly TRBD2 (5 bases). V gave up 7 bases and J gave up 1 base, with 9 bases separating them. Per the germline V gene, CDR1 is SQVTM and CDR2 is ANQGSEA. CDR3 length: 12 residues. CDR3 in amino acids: CSGEAGTDTQYF. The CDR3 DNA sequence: TGCAGCGGAGAAGCGGGCACAGATACGCAGTATTTT.

CDR3 sequence: CASSLVAGVTDTQYF. The CDR3 DNA reads as TGTGCCAGCAGCTTAGTGGCGGGGGTCACAGATACGCAGTATTTT. This chain joins TRBV7-3 and TRBJ2-3, with 7 bases aligning to TRBD2. This CDR3 region has 15 residues. The ends lost 2 bases at V and 2 bases at J; junction bases unmatched: 4. Germline lookup yields CDR1 SGHTA and CDR2 FQGTGA.

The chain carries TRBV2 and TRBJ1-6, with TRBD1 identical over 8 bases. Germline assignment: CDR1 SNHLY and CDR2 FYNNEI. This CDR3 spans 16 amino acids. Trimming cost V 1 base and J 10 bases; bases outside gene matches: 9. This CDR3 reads CASSEGRTGSGSPLHF. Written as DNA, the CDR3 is TGTGCCAGCAGTGAAGGGAGGACAGGGAGCGGGTCACCCCTCCACTTT.

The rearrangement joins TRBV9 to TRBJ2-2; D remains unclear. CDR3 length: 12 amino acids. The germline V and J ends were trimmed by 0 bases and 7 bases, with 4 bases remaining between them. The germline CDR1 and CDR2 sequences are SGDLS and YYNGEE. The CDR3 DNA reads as TGTGCCAGCAGCGTAGACGTCGGGGAGCTGTTTTTT. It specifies CASSVDVGELFF. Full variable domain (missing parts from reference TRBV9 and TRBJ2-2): DSGVTQTPKHLITATGQRVTLRCSPRSGDLSVYWYQQSLDQGLQFLIQYYNGEERAKGNILERFSAQQFPDLHSELNLSSLELGDSALYFCASSVDVGELFFGEGSRLTVL.

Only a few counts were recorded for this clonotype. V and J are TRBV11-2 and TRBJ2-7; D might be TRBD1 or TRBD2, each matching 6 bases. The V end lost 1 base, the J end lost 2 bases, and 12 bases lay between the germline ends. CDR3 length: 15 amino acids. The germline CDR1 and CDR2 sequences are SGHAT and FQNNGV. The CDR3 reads CASSLVGGFTYEQYF. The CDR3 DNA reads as TGTGCCAGCAGCTTAGTAGGGGGGTTCACCTACGAGCAGTACTTC.

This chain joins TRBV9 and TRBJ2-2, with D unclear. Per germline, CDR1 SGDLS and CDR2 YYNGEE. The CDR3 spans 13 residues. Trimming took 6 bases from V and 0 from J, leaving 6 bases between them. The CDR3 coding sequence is TGTGCCAGCACGTTCACGAACACCGGGGAGCTGTTTTTT. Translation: CASTFTNTGELFF.

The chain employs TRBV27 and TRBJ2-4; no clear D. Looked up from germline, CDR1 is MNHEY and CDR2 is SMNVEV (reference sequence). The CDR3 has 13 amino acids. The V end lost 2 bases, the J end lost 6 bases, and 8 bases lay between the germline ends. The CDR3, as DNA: TGTGCCAGCAGTTTAGGGTGGGGAAACATTCAGTACTTC. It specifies CASSLGWGNIQYF.

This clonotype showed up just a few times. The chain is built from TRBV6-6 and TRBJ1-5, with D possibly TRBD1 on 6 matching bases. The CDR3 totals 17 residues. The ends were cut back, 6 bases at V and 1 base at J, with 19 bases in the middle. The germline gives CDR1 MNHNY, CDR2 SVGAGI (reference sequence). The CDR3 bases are TGTGCCAGCAGCCCCGCGGGACACCCGGGAAGCAATCAGCCCCAGCATTTT. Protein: CASSPAGHPGSNQPQHF.